This T cell receptor (beta chain) stems from a study of control samples from healthy donors and cancer patients. Method: immunoSEQ multiplex PCR; TCRdb's copy keeps in-frame clones and lacks some. The sample shows tens of thousands of clones, approximately 90% of them seen only once. The origin of this receptor is a woman aged 50 to 65 in good health. Sequencing used blood.

CDR3 DNA sequence: TGTGCCAGCAGTGCCCAGGGTGCAGGGATGAGTGCTGAGCAGTTCTTC. Translation: CASSAQGAGMSAEQFF. The chain recombines TRBV2 with TRBJ2-1; tentatively, D is TRBD1 (5 bases). Germline CDR1 and CDR2: SNHLY and FYNNEI. CDR3 size: 16 residues. The V end was cut by 4 bases, the J end by 9 bases, with 22 bases between.